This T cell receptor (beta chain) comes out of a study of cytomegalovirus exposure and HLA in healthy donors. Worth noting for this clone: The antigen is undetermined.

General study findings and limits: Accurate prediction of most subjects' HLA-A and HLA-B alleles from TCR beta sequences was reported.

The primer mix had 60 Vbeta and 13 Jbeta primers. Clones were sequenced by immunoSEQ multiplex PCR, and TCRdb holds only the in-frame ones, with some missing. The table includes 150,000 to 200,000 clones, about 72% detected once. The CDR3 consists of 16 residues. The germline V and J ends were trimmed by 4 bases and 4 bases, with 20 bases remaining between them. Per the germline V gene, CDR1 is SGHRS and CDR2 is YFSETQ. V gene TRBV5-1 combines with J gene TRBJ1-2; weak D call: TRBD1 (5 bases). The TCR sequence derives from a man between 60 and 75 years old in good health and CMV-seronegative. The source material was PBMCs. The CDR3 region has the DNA TGCGCCAGCAGCCCTCAGGAGGGCAGGGCCATCTATGGCTACACCTTC. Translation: CASSPQEGRAIYGYTF.